One and the same sample provided the 6 T cell receptor beta chains below, sequenced in a study of beta chain features in type 1 diabetes (dated by TCRdb to the late 2010s). The method behind the library was the immunoSEQ multiplex PCR assay. All of the isolated RNA was reverse transcribed with the High Capacity cDNA Reverse Transcription Kit, so expressed TCRB transcripts were sequenced. What TCRdb holds here is the immuneACCESS table cut down to in-frame rearrangements. Part of the clones is not present; checked against another copy, under half of the missing clones reflect an unresolved V gene, and the others are unexplained. Counted in this sample were fewer than 250,000 clones; 13% to 15% of them appeared once. Jointly, the top ten make up around 0.026% of the sample. The material sequenced was naive CD4+ T cells from blood. The sample's cell subset or site, from its label and the paper: true naive CD4+ T cells. These receptors all come from a woman aged 40 to 55 in good health.

CDR3 region: CSARGSRSETF. CDR3 coding DNA: TGCAGTGCTAGAGGTTCTCGGAGTGAAACCTTC. The chain is built from TRBV20-1 and TRBJ1-2, with no clear D. The V end lost 1 base, the J end lost 14 bases, and 14 bases lay between the germline ends. The germline gives CDR1 DFQATT, CDR2 SNEGSKA (reference sequence). The length of the CDR3 is 11 residues.

This clone was counted ten times or more. J is TRBJ2-5 and V is TRBV10-3, with D unclear. The V end lost 3 bases, the J end lost 2 bases, and 4 bases lay between the germline ends. The CDR3 is 12 residues long. CDR1 is ENHRY, CDR2 SYGVKD, per germline. This CDR3 reads CAISDRQETQYF. The CDR3 DNA reads TGTGCCATCAGTGATAGACAAGAGACCCAGTACTTC.

The V and J genes are TRBV9 and TRBJ1-1, with D uncertain. There are 12 residues in the CDR3. V lost 4 bases and J lost 5, with 9 bases in between. The germline V gene encodes CDR1 SGDLS and CDR2 YYNGEE. CDR3 region: CASSSLETEAFF. The CDR3 DNA sequence: TGTGCCAGCAGCTCCTTGGAGACTGAAGCTTTCTTT.

V usage is TRBV7-8 and J usage is TRBJ2-7; 8 positions agree with TRBD1. The germline V gene encodes CDR1 SGHVS and CDR2 FQNEAQ. The ends lost 0 bases at V and 4 bases at J; junction bases unmatched: 5. The CDR3 runs to 15 residues. The CDR3 nucleotides read TGTGCCAGCAGCTTAGCCGACAGGGGCAATTACGAGCAGTACTTC. Residues: CASSLADRGNYEQYF.

J is TRBJ1-1 and V is TRBV9; D is undetermined. The CDR3 totals 14 residues. V was clipped by 0 bases and J by 1 base, with 7 bases between them. Germline V CDR1 and CDR2: SGDLS, YYNGEE. CDR3 in DNA: TGTGCCAGCAGCGTAGTCGCGGAGAACACTGAAGCTTTCTTT. It specifies CASSVVAENTEAFF.

This chain joins TRBV27 and TRBJ2-3; the match to TRBD2 covers 10 bases. Trimming removed 7 bases from V and 5 bases from J; junction bases left unmatched: 12. There are 16 residues in the CDR3. Germline values: CDR1 MNHEY, CDR2 SMNVEV (reference sequence). As DNA, the CDR3 is TGTGCCAGCACCTCCAGCGGGGGGGCAATTGTAGATACGCAGTATTTT. As protein: CASTSSGGAIVDTQYF.